Below are 27 T cell receptor beta chains sequenced from a single sample in a study of cytomegalovirus exposure and HLA in healthy donors (dated by TCRdb to the late 2010s). Library preparation used the immunoSEQ multiplex PCR assay. A mixture of 60 forward primers for TCR Vbeta segments and 13 reverse primers for TCR Jbeta segments was used in the multiplex PCR. Not all clones reach the TCRdb copy of this immuneACCESS table, which keeps in-frame sequences only. Checked studies attribute under half of the gap to unresolved V genes and leave the rest unexplained. This sample lists over 150,000 clones; about 80% were detected once. The leading ten clones occupy 3.7% of the sample. The sequenced sample consisted of PBMCs. The origin of the receptors is a man in his thirties or forties in good health and CMV-seropositive.

This clone was detected many times. The J gene is TRBJ1-1, the V gene TRBV30; tentative D call: TRBD1 (6 bases). Trimming stripped 0 bases from V and 3 bases from J, with 14 bases between. The germline V gene encodes CDR1 GTSNPN and CDR2 SVGIG (reference sequence). There are 15 residues in the CDR3. CDR3 loop: CAWSVEGGYYTEAFF. CDR3 bases: TGTGCCTGGAGTGTCGAAGGGGGATACTACACTGAAGCTTTCTTT.

This chain links TRBV18 with TRBJ2-7; possibly TRBD1 for D (7 bases). The CDR3 runs 15 residues. Germline lookup yields CDR1 KGHSH and CDR2 LQKENI. Trimming cost V 4 bases and J 4 bases, with 17 bases left between them. As DNA, the CDR3 is TGTGCCAGCTCACTACATGGGGGGACAGATTACGAGCAGTACTTC. It is translated as CASSLHGGTDYEQYF.

This clone was seen a few times. This sequence joins TRBV10-3 and TRBJ1-1; a weak D match, TRBD1 (6 bases). The germline V and J ends were trimmed by 4 bases and 1 base, with 10 bases remaining between them. The germline V gene has CDR1 ENHRY and CDR2 SYGVKD. The CDR3 totals 14 residues. The CDR3 DNA sequence: TGTGCCATCAGTGCCCCGACAGGGAACACTGAAGCTTTCTTT. Translating it yields CAISAPTGNTEAFF.

The J gene is TRBJ2-7, the V gene TRBV19; D possibly corresponds to TRBD1 (5 bases). Trimming removed 5 bases at V and 0 bases at J, with 11 bases between. The CDR3 loop spans 14 amino acids. Germline CDR1 reads LNHDA; CDR2 reads SQIVND (reference sequence). CDR3 protein: CASSAGLSSYEQYF. The DNA of the CDR3 is TGTGCCAGTAGTGCAGGGCTTAGCTCCTACGAGCAGTACTTC.

The J gene is TRBJ1-1, the V gene TRBV6-5; 7 bases are shared with TRBD1. Germline values: CDR1 MNHEY, CDR2 SVGAGI. The CDR3 length is 14 residues. After removal of 6 bases from V and 4 bases from J, the junction contained 8 bases not matched to a gene. The CDR3 is CASRGRDSSTEAFF. Here the CDR3 DNA reads TGTGCCAGCAGGGGGCGGGACAGTTCCACTGAAGCTTTCTTT.

The rearrangement uses TRBV27 and TRBJ2-1; 9 nucleotides line up with TRBD1. V lost 6 bases to trimming and J lost 4 bases; unmatched junction nucleotides: 4. CDR3 size: 14 residues. From germline, CDR1 is MNHEY and CDR2 SMNVEV (reference sequence). CDR3 in amino acids: CASSFGTGYNEQFF. The DNA for the CDR3 is TGTGCCAGCAGCTTTGGGACAGGGTACAATGAGCAGTTCTTC.

This clone was seen a handful of times. The rearrangement uses TRBV4-1 and TRBJ2-7; 11 bases agree with TRBD1. Germline V gene sequence: CDR1 MGHRA, CDR2 YSYEKL. Trimming took 3 bases from V and 3 from J; bases not matched to a gene: 7. The CDR3 runs 16 residues. The CDR3 region is CASSQGGTGGYYEQYF. CDR3 DNA: TGCGCCAGCAGCCAGGGGGGGACAGGGGGGTACTACGAGCAGTACTTC.

The V gene is TRBV4-1, the J gene TRBJ2-7, with 10 positions matching TRBD1. CDR1 is MGHRA, CDR2 YSYEKL, per germline. The CDR3 runs to 14 residues. V was clipped by 8 bases and J by 7 bases; unmatched bases: 11. CDR3 amino acids: CASRPRQGAGEQYF. The DNA of the CDR3 is TGCGCCAGCCGACCGCGACAGGGGGCAGGAGAGCAGTACTTC.

The chain joins TRBV6-5 to TRBJ2-2; D may be TRBD1 (6 bases). Trimming took off 5 bases at V and 4 bases at J, with 14 bases between the two ends. This CDR3 spans 15 amino acids. CDR1 is MNHEY and CDR2 is SVGAGI in the germline V gene. The CDR3 spells CASSPIQGVTGELFF. The CDR3 DNA reads as TGTGCCAGCAGTCCCATACAGGGTGTCACCGGGGAGCTGTTTTTT.

This clone was seen just once. This sample includes further DNA sequences coding for the same CDR3. This rearrangement joins TRBV28 to TRBJ1-1; D is undetermined. This CDR3 region has 12 residues. Germline V CDR1 and CDR2: MDHEN, SYDVKM. V was clipped by 7 bases and J by 1 base, with 7 bases between them. Here the CDR3 reads CASKLSNTEAFF. The DNA of the CDR3 is TGTGCCAGCAAACTATCGAACACTGAAGCTTTCTTT.

Only a few counts were recorded for this clone. The chain employs TRBV30 and TRBJ1-1, with 7 bases aligning to TRBD1. CDR1 and CDR2 from the germline V gene are GTSNPN and SVGIG (reference sequence). V lost 2 bases and J lost 3; bases outside the gene matches: 6. The CDR3 extends over 14 amino acids. The CDR3 DNA is TGTGCCTGGAGTCTGACAGGGTGGGACACTGAAGCTTTCTTT. Its protein is CAWSLTGWDTEAFF.

The chain joins TRBV4-1 to TRBJ1-1; 8 nucleotides match TRBD1. V dropped 6 bases and J dropped 5; count of bases not matched to a gene: 11. CDR3 size: 15 residues. Germline lookup yields CDR1 MGHRA and CDR2 YSYEKL. CDR3 sequence reads: CASSQTGQGRTEAFF. The CDR3 region has the DNA TGCGCCAGCAGTCAAACCGGACAGGGAAGAACTGAAGCTTTCTTT.

This chain joins TRBV25-1 and TRBJ2-3, with 7 bases matching TRBD2. With V trimmed by 1 base and J by 2 bases, 12 bases remained unmatched. This CDR3 is 18 amino acids long. Germline lookup yields CDR1 MGHDK and CDR2 SYGVNS. The CDR3 is CASSESLGGGFITDTQYF. The CDR3 nucleotides are TGTGCCAGCAGTGAATCCCTCGGCGGGGGATTTATCACAGATACGCAGTATTTT.

The chain employs TRBV6-6 and TRBJ2-7; TRBD2 aligns across 8 bases. Trimming at V came to 5 bases and at J to 2 bases, leaving 8 bases not matched to a gene. This CDR3 spans 15 amino acids. Germline lookup yields CDR1 MNHNY and CDR2 SVGAGI (reference sequence). The chain's CDR3 is CASSIRLAGPYEQYF. The DNA of the CDR3 is TGTGCCAGCAGTATACGGCTAGCGGGCCCCTACGAGCAGTACTTC.

The CDR3 DNA is TGTGCCAGCAGTGAAGTGGCCGGGAGGCAGCCCCAGCATTTT. Protein sequence: CASSEVAGRQPQHF. This chain connects TRBV6-1 to TRBJ1-5; D gene uncertain. V lost 1 base to trimming and J lost 7 bases, with 11 bases between them. This CDR3 contains 14 residues. CDR1 MNHNS and CDR2 SASEGT come from the germline V gene.

This chain links TRBV5-1 with TRBJ2-7, with 11 bases that match TRBD2. There are 15 residues in the CDR3. With 5 bases clipped from V and 0 bases from J, the junction kept 4 bases outside the gene matches. CDR1 and CDR2 from the germline V gene are SGHRS and YFSETQ. The CDR3 sequence: CASSLAGGNSYEQYF. The CDR3 nucleotides read TGCGCCAGCAGTTTAGCGGGGGGGAACTCCTACGAGCAGTACTTC.

The chain uses TRBV28 and TRBJ1-1; weak D call: TRBD1 (5 bases). The CDR3 has 15 amino acids. Trimming removed 8 bases from V and 1 base from J, with 17 bases in between. Germline lookup yields CDR1 MDHEN and CDR2 SYDVKM. This CDR3 is CASPGDGLWNTEAFF. The CDR3 DNA follows: TGTGCCAGCCCGGGGGACGGCCTATGGAACACTGAAGCTTTCTTT.

The chain uses TRBV5-6 and TRBJ2-7, with 14 bases matching TRBD2. Germline V lookup: CDR1 SGHDT, CDR2 YYEEEE. This CDR3 is built from 15 residues. V gave up 4 bases and J gave up 2 bases; unmatched junction bases: 2. CDR3 sequence (DNA): TGTGCCAGCAGCCCGACTAGCGGGGGGGCCTACGAGCAGTACTTC. Amino acids: CASSPTSGGAYEQYF.

The V and J genes are TRBV2 and TRBJ1-2; D remains ambiguous. The V end was cut by 2 bases, the J end by 2 bases, with 3 bases between. The CDR3 has 12 amino acids. Germline V gives CDR1 SNHLY, CDR2 FYNNEI. CDR3 nucleotides: TGTGCCAGCAGTGAACAGAACTATGGCTACACCTTC. Translation gives CASSEQNYGYTF.

This clone came up a few times. The chain couples TRBV11-2 to TRBJ1-6; D remains unclear. The germline gives CDR1 SGHAT, CDR2 FQNNGV. V was shortened by 0 bases and J by 4 bases, with 4 bases between the two germline ends. There are 14 residues in the CDR3. CDR3 nucleotide sequence: TGTGCCAGCAGCTTAGATAGATATAATTCACCCCTCCACTTT. Translating gives CASSLDRYNSPLHF.

In this sample, this clone turned up once. The V gene is TRBV7-9, the J gene TRBJ2-3, with D unclear. V lost 3 bases and J 2 bases, leaving 6 bases between the germline ends. The CDR3 is made up of 13 amino acids. From germline, CDR1 is SEHNR and CDR2 FQNEAQ (reference sequence). CDR3 sequence (DNA): TGTGCCAGCAGCTTCGACTCCACAGATACGCAGTATTTT. The encoded protein is CASSFDSTDTQYF.

The chain carries TRBV28 and TRBJ1-2; no definite D call. CDR1 is MDHEN and CDR2 is SYDVKM in the germline V gene. The CDR3 has 14 amino acids. The V end lost 5 bases, the J end lost 8 bases, and 18 bases lay between the germline ends. CDR3 sequence: CASSPPTHTFGYTF. The CDR3 DNA reads as TGTGCCAGCAGTCCCCCCACCCACACCTTCGGCTACACCTTC.

The rearrangement joins TRBV29-1 to TRBJ2-7; 7 bases line up with TRBD1. This CDR3 comprises 14 residues. Germline V gene lookup returns CDR1 SQVTM and CDR2 ANQGSEA. The trim removed 4 bases at V and 2 bases at J, leaving 8 bases unmatched. CDR3 region: CSVGQGSRTYEQYF. The DNA for the CDR3 is TGCAGCGTTGGACAGGGTAGCAGAACCTACGAGCAGTACTTC.

The chain links TRBV4-1 to TRBJ2-3; 8 nucleotides line up with TRBD2. Losses at the gene ends were 4 bases for V and 9 bases for J; bases not matched to a gene: 18. There are 17 residues in the CDR3. CDR1 MGHRA and CDR2 YSYEKL come from the germline V gene. The CDR3 nucleotides are TGCGCCAGCAGCCCGGCTTTGATAGCGGGGTCACAGAGCACGCAGTATTTT. Protein: CASSPALIAGSQSTQYF.

The chain is built from TRBV6-5 and TRBJ2-3; unclear D gene. The CDR3 runs 11 residues. Germline CDR1 reads MNHEY; CDR2 reads SVGAGI. The V end was cut by 10 bases, the J end by 3 bases, with 8 bases between. CDR3 sequence: CATIKTDTQYF. The CDR3 DNA sequence: TGTGCCACCATCAAAACAGATACGCAGTATTTT.

The V gene is TRBV9, the J gene TRBJ2-5, with TRBD1 matching 10 bases. This CDR3 has 16 residues. The V and J ends lost 0 bases and 6 bases, in that order; junction bases with no gene match: 8. Per the germline V gene, CDR1 is SGDLS and CDR2 is YYNGEE. The CDR3 sequence: CASSVGTGGILQTQYF. The CDR3 bases are TGTGCCAGCAGCGTAGGGACAGGGGGTATTCTGCAGACCCAGTACTTC.

The chain uses TRBV30 and TRBJ2-2; possibly TRBD2 for D (5 bases). The CDR3 length is 14 residues. Germline CDR1 is GTSNPN and CDR2 is SVGIG (reference sequence). The ends were cut back, 3 bases at V and 4 bases at J, with 12 bases in the middle. The CDR3 DNA follows: TGTGCCTGGAGCGTCGGGATTGTCACCGGGGAGCTGTTTTTT. Amino acids: CAWSVGIVTGELFF.